This entry lists 9 T cell receptor beta chains sequenced from one sample in a study of metastatic and nonmetastatic thyroid tumors. Nobody among the patients had been given any treatment before thyroid surgery. TCRdb reprocessed the PCR reads via MiXCR. Here the sample spans 30,000 to 35,000 clones, just under 30% being singletons. Material: blood. The receptor set was obtained from a female donor with papillary thyroid cancer or a benign thyroid nodule (not recorded which). Some clones in this sample may be carry-over from other donors' samples.

This clone was seen at least ten times. The chain carries TRBV11-1 and TRBJ2-3; TRBD2 is a possible D gene (6 bases). V gave up 7 bases and J gave up 2 bases, with 22 bases separating them. Looked up from germline, CDR1 is SGHAT and CDR2 is FQDESV (reference sequence). This CDR3 has 17 amino acids. This chain's CDR3 is CASTGFERAKNTDTQYF. In nucleotides, the CDR3 is TGTGCCAGCACCGGATTTGAGCGGGCTAAAAACACAGATACGCAGTATTTT.

V is TRBV30 and J is TRBJ2-4, with 8 positions matching TRBD1. This CDR3 is built from 12 residues. The junction had 3 bases not matched to a gene; V was cut back by 5 bases and J by 6 bases. CDR1 is GTSNPN, CDR2 SVGIG, per germline (reference sequence). The DNA of the CDR3 is TGTGCCTGGGGACAGGGAACAAACATTCAGTACTTC. Amino acids: CAWGQGTNIQYF.

The genes are TRBV6-1 and TRBJ1-2; D gene uncertain. From germline, CDR1 is MNHNS and CDR2 SASEGT. The CDR3 is 17 residues long. V dropped 1 base and J dropped 5 bases, with 20 bases sitting between them. The CDR3 DNA reads TGTGCCAGCAGTGAAGGTCTGGGGTTAAGTGTACAGTATGGCTACACCTTC. Its translation is CASSEGLGLSVQYGYTF.

This clone was seen at least ten times. CDR3 amino acids: CSATIDGDGVTDTQYF. The CDR3 DNA follows: TGCAGTGCTACGATCGACGGGGACGGAGTTACAGATACGCAGTATTTT. The genes are TRBV20-1 and TRBJ2-3; D may correspond to TRBD1 or TRBD2 (5 bases each). Germline V gene data show CDR1 as DFQATT and CDR2 as SNEGSKA (reference sequence). This CDR3 comprises 16 residues. The V end lost 4 bases, the J end lost 3 bases, and 20 bases lay between the germline ends.

This chain's CDR3 is CASSFGGGGYGYTF. The DNA for the CDR3 is TGCGCCAGCAGCTTTGGGGGCGGAGGCTATGGCTACACCTTC. This chain uses TRBV5-1 with TRBJ1-2; possibly TRBD1 for D (6 bases). This CDR3 spans 14 amino acids. V was cut by 2 bases and J by 4 bases, with 12 bases left in between. The germline V gene encodes CDR1 SGHRS and CDR2 YFSETQ.

This clone was recorded at least ten times. The chain couples TRBV20-1 to TRBJ1-1, with D perhaps TRBD1 (6 bases). Germline V lookup: CDR1 DFQATT, CDR2 SNEGSKA (reference sequence). This CDR3 is 13 amino acids long. V was shortened by 0 bases and J by 5 bases, with 10 bases between the two germline ends. CDR3 residues: CSARDLQGTEAFF. The CDR3 DNA reads TGCAGTGCTAGAGATCTCCAGGGGACTGAAGCTTTCTTT.

This clone appeared a single time. This rearrangement joins TRBV11-2 to TRBJ2-5, with 7 bases aligning to TRBD1. CDR3 size: 14 residues. CDR1 is SGHAT and CDR2 is FQNNGV in the germline V gene. V lost 7 bases, J lost 7 bases, and 12 bases stayed unmatched. The chain's CDR3 is CASTPGQFWRTQYF. The CDR3 nucleotides are TGTGCCAGCACCCCGGGACAGTTCTGGCGGACCCAGTACTTC.

Ten or more counts support this clone. A read error may be the cause here, since a much bigger clone is one base away. The chain carries TRBV7-3 and TRBJ1-6; 8 bases fit TRBD1. The CDR3 length is 13 residues. In germline, CDR1 is SGHTA, CDR2 FQGTGA. This CDR3 reads CASSWDRSSPPHF. For the CDR3, the DNA is TGTGCCAGCAGCTGGGACAGGTCGTCACCCCCCCACTTT.

Concerning this clone: The junction does not match germline at one end; this may be a read error. This chain links TRBV30 with TRBJ1-6, with 10 nucleotides matching TRBD1. Per the germline V gene, CDR1 is GTSNPN and CDR2 is SVGIG (reference sequence). The CDR3 loop spans 13 amino acids. CDR3 sequence: CAWHGTGDSPLHF. The CDR3 DNA is TGTGCCTGGCACGGGACAGGGGATTCTCCCCTCCACTTT.